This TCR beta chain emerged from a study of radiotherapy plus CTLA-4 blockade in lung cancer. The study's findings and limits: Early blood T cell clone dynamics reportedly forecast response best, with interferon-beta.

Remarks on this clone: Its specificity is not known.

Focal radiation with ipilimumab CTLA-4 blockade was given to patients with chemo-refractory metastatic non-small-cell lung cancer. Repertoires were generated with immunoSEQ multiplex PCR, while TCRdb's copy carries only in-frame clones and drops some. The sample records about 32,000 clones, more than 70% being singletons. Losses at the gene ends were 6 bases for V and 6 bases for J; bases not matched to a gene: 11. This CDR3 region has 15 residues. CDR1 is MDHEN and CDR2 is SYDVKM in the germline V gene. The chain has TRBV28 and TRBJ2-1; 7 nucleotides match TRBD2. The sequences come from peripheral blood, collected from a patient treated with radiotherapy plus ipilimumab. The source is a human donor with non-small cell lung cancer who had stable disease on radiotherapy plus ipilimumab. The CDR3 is CASSSLAGASNEQFF. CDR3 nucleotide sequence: TGTGCCAGCAGCTCACTTGCGGGAGCAAGCAATGAGCAGTTCTTC.